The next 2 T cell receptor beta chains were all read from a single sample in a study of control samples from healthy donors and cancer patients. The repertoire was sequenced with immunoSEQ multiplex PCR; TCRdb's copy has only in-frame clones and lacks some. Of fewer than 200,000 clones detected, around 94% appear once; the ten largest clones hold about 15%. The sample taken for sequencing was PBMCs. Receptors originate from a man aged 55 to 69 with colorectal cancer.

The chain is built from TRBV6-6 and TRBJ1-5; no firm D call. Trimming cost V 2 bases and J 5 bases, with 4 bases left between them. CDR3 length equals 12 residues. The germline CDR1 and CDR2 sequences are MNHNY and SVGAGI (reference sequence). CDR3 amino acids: CASSYRDQPQHF. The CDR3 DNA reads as TGTGCCAGCAGTTACCGGGATCAGCCCCAGCATTTT.

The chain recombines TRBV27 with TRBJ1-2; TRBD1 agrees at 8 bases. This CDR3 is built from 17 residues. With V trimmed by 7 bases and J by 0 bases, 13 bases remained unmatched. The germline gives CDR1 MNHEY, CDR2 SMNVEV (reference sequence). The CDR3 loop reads CASIKAGTGLTNYGYTF. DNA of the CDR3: TGTGCCAGCATAAAAGCGGGGACAGGCCTTACTAACTATGGCTACACCTTC.